The next 12 T cell receptor beta chains were all read from a single sample in a study of blood T cell repertoires in COVID-19 (dated by TCRdb to 2018 to 2020). Library method: the immunoSEQ multiplex PCR assay. Not all clones reach the TCRdb copy of this immuneACCESS table, which keeps in-frame sequences only. Checked studies attribute under half of the gap to unresolved V genes and leave the rest unexplained. The sample profile shows 450,000 to 600,000 clones; about nine tenths of them were found once. The ten most abundant clones make up approximately 0.7% of the sample. Sequenced sample: PBMCs or T cells enriched from blood (not recorded which). These receptors came from a young woman who had recovered from COVID-19.

The chain recombines TRBV4-1 with TRBJ2-2; D possibly corresponds to TRBD1 (8 bases). The CDR3 has 13 amino acids. The V and J ends lost 7 bases and 5 bases respectively, with 11 bases between them. The germline V gene encodes CDR1 MGHRA and CDR2 YSYEKL. The CDR3 is CASNRGGTGELFF. For the CDR3, the DNA is TGCGCCAGCAACAGGGGGGGAACCGGGGAGCTGTTTTTT.

This sequence joins TRBV6-6 and TRBJ1-1, with D hard to call. The germline V gene encodes CDR1 MNHNY and CDR2 SVGAGI (reference sequence). V was shortened by 7 bases and J by 7 bases, with 22 bases between the two germline ends. This CDR3 comprises 15 residues. The CDR3 nucleotides read TGTGCCAGCAACCCCACCCCCCTCCTCGAGGGTGAAGCTTTCTTT. The encoded protein is CASNPTPLLEGEAFF.

This sequence joins TRBV19 and TRBJ2-1; 8 positions match TRBD2. The CDR3 is 13 residues long. With 7 bases clipped from V and 6 bases from J, the junction kept 5 bases outside the gene matches. Germline V gene sequence: CDR1 LNHDA, CDR2 SQIVND (reference sequence). The CDR3 reads CASTTRGGNEQFF. Written as DNA, the CDR3 is TGTGCCAGTACCACTCGGGGGGGCAATGAGCAGTTCTTC.

The rearrangement joins TRBV6-5 to TRBJ1-6, with D tentatively TRBD1 (6 bases). The CDR3 runs to 14 residues. V was clipped by 5 bases and J by 8 bases, with 13 bases between them. Germline values: CDR1 MNHEY, CDR2 SVGAGI. The CDR3 nucleotides read TGTGCCAGCAGTAGACCGAAGGGGGATTCACCCCTCCACTTT. Protein product: CASSRPKGDSPLHF.

V gene TRBV11-2 combines with J gene TRBJ2-6; D unresolved. Germline CDR1 is SGHAT and CDR2 is FQNNGV. V was clipped by 7 bases and J by 3 bases, with 13 bases between them. CDR3 size: 15 residues. CDR3 DNA sequence: TGTGCCAGCAACCCTCTCCTGAGTGGGGCCAACGTCCTGACTTTC. Translated, it gives CASNPLLSGANVLTF.

This clone was seen only once. V is TRBV30 and J is TRBJ1-4, with D unclear. V was cut by 2 bases and J by 7 bases, with 11 bases left in between. CDR1 and CDR2 (germline): GTSNPN, SVGIG (reference sequence). This CDR3 contains 13 residues. The CDR3 spells CAWSRVHSEKLFF. Here the CDR3 DNA reads TGTGCCTGGAGTCGGGTTCATAGTGAAAAACTGTTTTTT. The entire variable domain, with the rest obtained from reference TRBV30 and TRBJ1-4, is as follows: SQTIHQWPATLVQPVGSPLSLECTVEGTSNPNLYWYRQAAGRGLQLLFYSVGIGQISSEVPQNLSASRPQDRQFILSSKKLLLSDSGFYLCAWSRVHSEKLFFGSGTQLSVL.

This clone appeared a single time. This chain connects TRBV30 to TRBJ1-2; D remains ambiguous. The CDR3 runs 11 residues. Between the trimmed V and J ends, which lost 4 bases and 5 bases, there was a span of 8 bases. CDR1 and CDR2 from the germline V gene are GTSNPN and SVGIG (reference sequence). CDR3 amino acids: CAWISGYGYTF. The CDR3 DNA is TGTGCCTGGATTTCGGGGTATGGCTACACCTTC. The variable domain in full, with the rest retrieved from reference TRBV30 and TRBJ1-2, is SQTIHQWPATLVQPVGSPLSLECTVEGTSNPNLYWYRQAAGRGLQLLFYSVGIGQISSEVPQNLSASRPQDRQFILSSKKLLLSDSGFYLCAWISGYGYTFGSGTRLTVV.

This clone appeared once. The chain couples TRBV28 to TRBJ1-2, with TRBD1 matching 7 bases. Germline CDR1 and CDR2: MDHEN and SYDVKM. CDR3 length: 14 residues. Trimming removed 3 bases from V and 6 bases from J; junction bases left unmatched: 7. CDR3 region: CASSFQGGGDGYTF. The CDR3 DNA follows: TGTGCCAGCAGTTTTCAGGGGGGTGGGGATGGCTACACCTTC.

The chain carries TRBV5-1 and TRBJ1-2; 7 nucleotides line up with TRBD1. This CDR3 is 16 amino acids long. Trimming removed 3 bases from V and 1 base from J; junction bases left unmatched: 9. CDR1 and CDR2 from the germline V gene are SGHRS and YFSETQ. The CDR3 is CASSYSGQGDNYGYTF. CDR3 sequence (DNA): TGCGCCAGCAGCTACTCAGGGCAGGGGGATAACTATGGCTACACCTTC.

The chain carries TRBV11-2 and TRBJ2-1; 7 nucleotides line up with TRBD2. This CDR3 is built from 18 residues. Germline CDR1 is SGHAT and CDR2 is FQNNGV. With 4 bases clipped from V and 7 bases from J, the junction kept 19 bases outside the gene matches. CDR3 DNA: TGTGCCAGCAGCTCTGCCCGGGCGGGGGATCGGTATAGGAATGAGCAGTTCTTC. Its protein is CASSSARAGDRYRNEQFF.

The rearrangement joins TRBV2 to TRBJ1-2; 7 bases fit TRBD1. The germline V gene has CDR1 SNHLY and CDR2 FYNNEI. The CDR3 contains 14 residues. V lost 4 bases, J lost 4 bases, and 6 bases stayed unmatched. The CDR3 DNA reads TGTGCCAGCAGTGCCTTGGGACAGACCTATGGCTACACCTTC. This codes for CASSALGQTYGYTF.

The chain couples TRBV27 to TRBJ1-1; 7 bases line up with TRBD1. From germline, CDR1 is MNHEY and CDR2 SMNVEV (reference sequence). CDR3 length equals 14 residues. V dropped 5 bases and J dropped 6; count of bases not matched to a gene: 9. CDR3 in amino acids: CASSGQDREAEAFF. As DNA, the CDR3 is TGTGCCAGCAGTGGCCAAGACAGGGAAGCTGAAGCTTTCTTT.